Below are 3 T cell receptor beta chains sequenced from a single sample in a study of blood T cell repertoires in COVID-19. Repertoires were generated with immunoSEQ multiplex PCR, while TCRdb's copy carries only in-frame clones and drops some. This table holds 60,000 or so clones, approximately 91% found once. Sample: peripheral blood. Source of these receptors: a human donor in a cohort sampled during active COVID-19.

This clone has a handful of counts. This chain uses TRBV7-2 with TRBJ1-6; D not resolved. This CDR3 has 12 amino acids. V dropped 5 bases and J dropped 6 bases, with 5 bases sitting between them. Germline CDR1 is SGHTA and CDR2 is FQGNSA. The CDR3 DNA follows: TGTGCCAGCAGCCTGAGTAATTCACCCCTCCACTTT. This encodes CASSLSNSPLHF. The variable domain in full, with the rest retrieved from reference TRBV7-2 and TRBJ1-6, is GAGVSQSPSNKVTEKGKDVELRCDPISGHTALYWYRQSLGQGLEFLIYFQGNSAPDKSGLPSDRFSAERTGGSVSTLTIQRTQQEDSAVYLCASSLSNSPLHFGNGTRLTVT.

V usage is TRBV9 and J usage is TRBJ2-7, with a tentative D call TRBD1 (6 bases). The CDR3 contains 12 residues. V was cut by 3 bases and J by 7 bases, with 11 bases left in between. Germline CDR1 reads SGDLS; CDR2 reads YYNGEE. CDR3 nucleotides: TGTGCCAGCAGCGGGGACAACGTGGAGCAGTACTTC. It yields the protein CASSGDNVEQYF.

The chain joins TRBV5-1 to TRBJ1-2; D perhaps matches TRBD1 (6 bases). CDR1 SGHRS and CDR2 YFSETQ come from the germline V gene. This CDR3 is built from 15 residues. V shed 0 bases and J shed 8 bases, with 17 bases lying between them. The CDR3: CASSLDPGESRGYTF. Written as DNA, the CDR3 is TGCGCCAGCAGCTTGGACCCAGGGGAGTCTCGCGGCTACACCTTC. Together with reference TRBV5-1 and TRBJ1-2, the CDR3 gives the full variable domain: KAGVTQTPRYLIKTRGQQVTLSCSPISGHRSVSWYQQTPGQGLQFLFEYFSETQRNKGNFPGRFSGRQFSNSRSEMNVSTLELGDSALYLCASSLDPGESRGYTFGSGTRLTVV.